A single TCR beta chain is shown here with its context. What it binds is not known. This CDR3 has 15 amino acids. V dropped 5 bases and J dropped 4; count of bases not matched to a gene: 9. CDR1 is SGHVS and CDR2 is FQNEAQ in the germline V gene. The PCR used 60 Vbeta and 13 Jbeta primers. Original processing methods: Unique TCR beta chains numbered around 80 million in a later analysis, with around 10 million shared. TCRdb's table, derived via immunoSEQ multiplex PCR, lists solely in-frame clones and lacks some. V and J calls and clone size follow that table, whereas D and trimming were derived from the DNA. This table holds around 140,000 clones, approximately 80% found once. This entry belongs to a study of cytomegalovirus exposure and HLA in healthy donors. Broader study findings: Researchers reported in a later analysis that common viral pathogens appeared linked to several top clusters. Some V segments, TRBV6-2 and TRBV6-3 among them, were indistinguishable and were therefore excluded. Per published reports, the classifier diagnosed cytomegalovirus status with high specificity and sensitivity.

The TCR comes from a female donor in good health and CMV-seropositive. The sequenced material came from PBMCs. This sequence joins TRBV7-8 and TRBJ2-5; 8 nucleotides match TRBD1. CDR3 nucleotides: TGTGCCAGCAGCCTGGACGGGACAGGAGGAGAGACCCAGTACTTC. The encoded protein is CASSLDGTGGETQYF.